This T cell receptor (beta chain) originates from a study of Graves' ophthalmopathy and Graves' hyperthyroidism. About the study: There was a collection of peripheral blood at initial diagnosis, before any treatment.

This clonotype was counted many times. Researchers took RNA transcripts and amplified TCR beta CDR3 regions from them. First-round RT-PCR with HTBI primers preceded a second-round multiplex PCR. TCRdb reprocessed the multiplex PCR reads via MiXCR and lists one record per CDR3 protein. The data show hundreds of thousands of distinct CDR3 sequences, around a fifth seen once. Trimming took 1 base from V and 6 from J; bases not matched to a gene: 9. Germline lookup yields CDR1 DFQATT and CDR2 SNEGSKA (reference sequence). This CDR3 has 15 residues. Ages of hyperthyroidism patients ran from 18 to 65, and their diagnoses were new, under 2 months' duration. The study excluded patients with other autoimmune diseases, uncontrolled infections, pregnancy or lactation. Serum thyroxine and TRAb, along with clinical symptoms, thyroid ultrasound and orbital computed tomography, were what diagnosis relied on.

The clonotype originates from a woman younger than 30 with stable Graves' hyperthyroidism. Some clones in this sample may be carry-over from other donors' samples. Sequencing input: peripheral blood. This chain connects TRBV20-1 to TRBJ2-7; 10 bases align to TRBD2. CDR3 region: CSARVLAGSPIEQYF. CDR3 bases: TGCAGTGCTAGAGTACTAGCGGGATCCCCCATCGAGCAGTACTTC.